Listed below are T cell receptor beta chains from one sample, sequenced in a study of T cells in Graves' hyperthyroidism and ophthalmopathy. One entry per CDR3 protein results from TCRdb running MiXCR on the multiplex PCR reads. The profile shows 600,000 to 650,000 distinct CDR3 sequences, under 20% of them singletons. Material: blood. The receptors were gathered from a woman aged 25 to 39 with Graves' hyperthyroidism. The CDR3 runs from the conserved cysteine through the conserved F or W. Fields, in order: D gene, clone size, V gene, J gene, CDR3 DNA, CDR3 protein. The D gene is left open where the match is weak. Not all rows give a size; the values are once, few, many and, for expanded clones, a class.

d_call: NA
clone_size: many
v_call: TRBV5-8
j_call: TRBJ2-3
cdr3_nt: TGTGCCAGCAGCTTGGCGCGGGGAGGAGGAGATACGCAGTATTTT
cdr3_aa: CASSLARGGGDTQYF

d_call: NA
clone_size: many
v_call: TRBV7-2
j_call: TRBJ2-1
cdr3_nt: TGTGCCAGCAGCTTAGATTTAGCGATCGATGAGCAGTTCTTC
cdr3_aa: CASSLDLAIDEQFF

d_call: NA
clone_size: many
v_call: TRBV5-1
j_call: TRBJ2-1
cdr3_nt: TGCGCCAGCAGCTTTGACCTATACAATGAGCAGTTCTTC
cdr3_aa: CASSFDLYNEQFF

d_call: NA
clone_size: few
v_call: TRBV2
j_call: TRBJ1-2
cdr3_nt: TGTGCCAGCAGTGCGGGACGGAGGCGCGGCTACACCTTC
cdr3_aa: CASSAGRRRGYTF

d_call: TRBD1
clone_size: many
v_call: TRBV2
j_call: TRBJ1-6
cdr3_nt: TGTGCCAGGGCAAGACAGGGCGGTGTTTCACCCCTCCACTTT
cdr3_aa: CARARQGGVSPLHF

d_call: NA
clone_size: NA
v_call: TRBV5-4
j_call: TRBJ2-2
cdr3_nt: TGTGCCAGCAGCTTGGTTTCAGGTGCCGGGGAGCTGTTTTTT
cdr3_aa: CASSLVSGAGELFF

d_call: NA
clone_size: many
v_call: TRBV9
j_call: TRBJ1-1
cdr3_nt: TGTGCCAGCAACCCACAGGATAACACTGAAGCTTTCTTT
cdr3_aa: CASNPQDNTEAFF

d_call: TRBD2
clone_size: many
v_call: TRBV11-2
j_call: TRBJ2-7
cdr3_nt: TGTGCCAGCAGCGAGACGGGAGGGGTCTTCTACGAGCAGTACTTC
cdr3_aa: CASSETGGVFYEQYF

d_call: NA
clone_size: few
v_call: TRBV5-5
j_call: TRBJ2-1
cdr3_nt: TGTGCCAGCAGCCCACGGGGATACTCCTACAATGAGCAGTTCTTC
cdr3_aa: CASSPRGYSYNEQFF

d_call: NA
clone_size: few
v_call: TRBV7-3
j_call: TRBJ1-1
cdr3_nt: TGTGCCAGCAGGCGGCCGGAGGGTGGAGCTTTCTTT
cdr3_aa: CASRRPEGGAFF

d_call: NA
clone_size: NA
v_call: TRBV6-1
j_call: TRBJ2-1
cdr3_nt: TGTGCCAGTGACCCCGCTGGGGCAACCTACAATGAGCAGTTCTTC
cdr3_aa: CASDPAGATYNEQFF

d_call: TRBD1
clone_size: few
v_call: TRBV6-2/TRBV6-3
j_call: TRBJ2-2
cdr3_nt: TGTGCCAGCAGTGCTACAGGGGGCACCGGGGAGCTGTTTTTT
cdr3_aa: CASSATGGTGELFF

d_call: TRBD2
clone_size: NA
v_call: TRBV12-3/TRBV12-4
j_call: TRBJ2-1
cdr3_nt: TGTGCCAGCAGTCCACCCCTCGCGGGAGAGATTGAGCAGTTCTTC
cdr3_aa: CASSPPLAGEIEQFF

d_call: TRBD2
clone_size: few
v_call: TRBV12-3/TRBV12-4
j_call: TRBJ2-2
cdr3_nt: TGTGCCAGCAGTCCACTAGCGGGAGGGCCTAGTACCGGGGAGCTGTTTTTT
cdr3_aa: CASSPLAGGPSTGELFF

d_call: TRBD2
clone_size: many
v_call: TRBV12-3/TRBV12-4
j_call: TRBJ2-3
cdr3_nt: TGTGCCAGCAGTCATAGCGGGAGGGTGACAGATACGCAGTATTTT
cdr3_aa: CASSHSGRVTDTQYF

d_call: TRBD1
clone_size: NA
v_call: TRBV29-1
j_call: TRBJ1-1
cdr3_nt: TGCAGCGTTGAAGAGGGGACAGGGAAGAACACTGAAGCTTTCTTT
cdr3_aa: CSVEEGTGKNTEAFF

d_call: NA
clone_size: few
v_call: TRBV12-3/TRBV12-4
j_call: TRBJ1-4
cdr3_nt: TGTGCCAGCAGTTTAGATTGGGGCAGGGAGGGGAAACTGTTTTTT
cdr3_aa: CASSLDWGREGKLFF

d_call: NA
clone_size: many
v_call: TRBV27
j_call: TRBJ1-1
cdr3_nt: TGTGCCAGCAGCCTCGTCTACCGAGGGGCTGAAGCTTTCTTT
cdr3_aa: CASSLVYRGAEAFF

d_call: TRBD1
clone_size: NA
v_call: TRBV20-1
j_call: TRBJ1-5
cdr3_nt: TGCAGTGCCTGGACAGGGACCTACAATAGCAATCAGCCCCAGCATTTT
cdr3_aa: CSAWTGTYNSNQPQHF

d_call: NA
clone_size: many
v_call: TRBV3-1
j_call: TRBJ2-7
cdr3_nt: TGTGCCAGCGGTCCCAGGAGCTCCTACGAGCAGTACTTC
cdr3_aa: CASGPRSSYEQYF

d_call: NA
clone_size: many
v_call: TRBV30
j_call: TRBJ1-1
cdr3_nt: TGTGCCTGGAAAGGGGAAGGCACTGAAGCTTTCTTT
cdr3_aa: CAWKGEGTEAFF

d_call: TRBD1
clone_size: NA
v_call: TRBV7-9
j_call: TRBJ2-7
cdr3_nt: TGTGCCAGCAGCTGGAAGACAGGGGCGGTCCACGAGCAGTACTTC
cdr3_aa: CASSWKTGAVHEQYF

d_call: NA
clone_size: NA
v_call: TRBV2
j_call: TRBJ1-1
cdr3_nt: TGTGCCAGCAGGGGGGCGGCAGGGGCTAACCAAGCTTTCTTT
cdr3_aa: CASRGAAGANQAFF

d_call: TRBD2
clone_size: NA
v_call: TRBV28
j_call: TRBJ2-1
cdr3_nt: TGTGCCAGCAGACTCGGTACCGGGACTAGTTCTGTCAATGAGCAGTTCTTC
cdr3_aa: CASRLGTGTSSVNEQFF

d_call: NA
clone_size: NA
v_call: TRBV19
j_call: TRBJ2-1
cdr3_nt: TGTGCCAGTAGTGACAGGGAGGACGAGCAGTTCTTC
cdr3_aa: CASSDREDEQFF

d_call: NA
clone_size: few
v_call: TRBV7-3
j_call: TRBJ2-3
cdr3_nt: TGTGCCAGCAAGGGTGAAGGAGATACGCAGTATTTT
cdr3_aa: CASKGEGDTQYF

d_call: NA
clone_size: many
v_call: TRBV29-1
j_call: TRBJ2-1
cdr3_nt: TGCAGCGTTGCTCGTGACAGATTCAATGAGCAGTTCTTC
cdr3_aa: CSVARDRFNEQFF

d_call: TRBD1
clone_size: many
v_call: TRBV30
j_call: TRBJ1-1
cdr3_nt: TGTGCCTGGAGTGTACTGGACAGGGGGCAAGTAGGCACTGAAGCTTTCTTT
cdr3_aa: CAWSVLDRGQVGTEAFF

d_call: TRBD2
clone_size: NA
v_call: TRBV19
j_call: TRBJ2-7
cdr3_nt: TGTGCCAGTAATCGGAGGGACTACAATGAGCAGTACTTC
cdr3_aa: CASNRRDYNEQYF

d_call: TRBD2
clone_size: few
v_call: TRBV6-2/TRBV6-3
j_call: TRBJ2-1
cdr3_nt: TGTGCCAGCACCGGACTAGCGGAGCCTTCCTACAATGAGCAGTTCTTC
cdr3_aa: CASTGLAEPSYNEQFF

d_call: NA
clone_size: NA
v_call: TRBV20-1
j_call: TRBJ1-4
cdr3_nt: TGCAGTGCTCGATCCCAGCGGGGGGATAATGAAAAACTGTTTTTT
cdr3_aa: CSARSQRGDNEKLFF

d_call: NA
clone_size: NA
v_call: TRBV9
j_call: TRBJ2-7
cdr3_nt: TGTGCCAGCAGCCCCACAGCGGGTTACTCCTACGAGCAGTACTTC
cdr3_aa: CASSPTAGYSYEQYF

d_call: TRBD2
clone_size: many
v_call: TRBV6-1
j_call: TRBJ2-7
cdr3_nt: TGTGCCAGCAGTACACCGGACGGGACTAGCGGGAGAGCTTACGAGCAGTACTTC
cdr3_aa: CASSTPDGTSGRAYEQYF

d_call: NA
clone_size: many
v_call: TRBV30
j_call: TRBJ2-7
cdr3_nt: TGTGCCTGGAGTGTACCCCGGGGATGGGGCGAGCAGTACTTC
cdr3_aa: CAWSVPRGWGEQYF

d_call: NA
clone_size: many
v_call: TRBV7-2
j_call: TRBJ2-5
cdr3_nt: TGTGCCAGCAGTTTCCCCGGGGAGACCCAGTACTTC
cdr3_aa: CASSFPGETQYF

d_call: NA
clone_size: few
v_call: TRBV7-9
j_call: TRBJ2-2
cdr3_nt: TGTGCCAGCAGCTCACAAACAGTTCCCGGGGAGCTGTTTTTT
cdr3_aa: CASSSQTVPGELFF

d_call: TRBD1
clone_size: NA
v_call: TRBV27
j_call: TRBJ1-5
cdr3_nt: TGTGCCAGCAGCCGCAGGGGGGGGGACAATCAGCCCCAGCATTTT
cdr3_aa: CASSRRGGDNQPQHF

d_call: TRBD1
clone_size: NA
v_call: TRBV6-4
j_call: TRBJ1-2
cdr3_nt: TGTGCCAGCAGTGAGGTCAGGGGGAACTATGGCTACACCTTC
cdr3_aa: CASSEVRGNYGYTF

d_call: TRBD1
clone_size: NA
v_call: TRBV7-2
j_call: TRBJ1-2
cdr3_nt: TGTGCCAGCAGCTCTAGGACAGGGAGTGGCTACACCTTC
cdr3_aa: CASSSRTGSGYTF

d_call: NA
clone_size: NA
v_call: TRBV11-2
j_call: TRBJ2-1
cdr3_nt: TGTGCCAGCAGCTTTTGGGGGCGGGAGACACATGAGCAGTTCTTC
cdr3_aa: CASSFWGRETHEQFF

d_call: TRBD1
clone_size: NA
v_call: TRBV30
j_call: TRBJ1-1
cdr3_nt: TGTGCCTGGAAGACAGGGGGGGCGGTCACTGAAGCTTTCTTT
cdr3_aa: CAWKTGGAVTEAFF

d_call: NA
clone_size: many
v_call: TRBV29-1
j_call: TRBJ2-7
cdr3_nt: TGCAGCGTTCAGGGAGGCGCCTACGAGCAGTACTTC
cdr3_aa: CSVQGGAYEQYF

d_call: TRBD2
clone_size: many
v_call: TRBV12-3/TRBV12-4
j_call: TRBJ2-2
cdr3_nt: TGTGCCAGCAGCCGAGCCGGAGGCCGGGGGGGCACCGGGGAGCTGTTTTTT
cdr3_aa: CASSRAGGRGGTGELFF

d_call: TRBD1
clone_size: many
v_call: TRBV28
j_call: TRBJ2-5
cdr3_nt: TGTGCCAGCAGTCCGCCCGGGACAGGAGCGCAAGAGACCCAGTACTTC
cdr3_aa: CASSPPGTGAQETQYF

d_call: NA
clone_size: few
v_call: TRBV15
j_call: TRBJ1-1
cdr3_nt: TGTGCCACCAGCAGAGATCTAGGGAACACTGAAGCTTTCTTT
cdr3_aa: CATSRDLGNTEAFF

d_call: TRBD1
clone_size: once
v_call: TRBV24-1
j_call: TRBJ2-3
cdr3_nt: TGTGCCACCAGTGATCTACTGACAGGGGGCACAGATACGCAGTATTTT
cdr3_aa: CATSDLLTGGTDTQYF

d_call: NA
clone_size: many
v_call: TRBV10-3
j_call: TRBJ1-2
cdr3_nt: TGTGCCATCAGTGTCGAGAGTGGCGGCTATGGCTACACCTTC
cdr3_aa: CAISVESGGYGYTF

d_call: NA
clone_size: many
v_call: TRBV20-1
j_call: TRBJ2-1
cdr3_nt: TGCAGTGCTAGCGGGTTTTCCTACAATGAGCAGTTCTTC
cdr3_aa: CSASGFSYNEQFF

d_call: TRBD2
clone_size: many
v_call: TRBV7-2
j_call: TRBJ2-7
cdr3_nt: TGTGCCAGCAGCTTAGCCCTGACTAGCGGGAGAGCGCTAAGCTCCTACGAGCAGTACTTC
cdr3_aa: CASSLALTSGRALSSYEQYF

d_call: TRBD2
clone_size: many
v_call: TRBV11-2
j_call: TRBJ2-7
cdr3_nt: TGTGCCAGCAGCTTCGGGCTAGCGGGAGACGAGCAGTACTTC
cdr3_aa: CASSFGLAGDEQYF

d_call: TRBD2
clone_size: many
v_call: TRBV19
j_call: TRBJ2-7
cdr3_nt: TGTGCCAGTAGTCCCCTAGCGGGAGGGACGGTGTACGAGCAGTACTTC
cdr3_aa: CASSPLAGGTVYEQYF

d_call: NA
clone_size: NA
v_call: TRBV4-1
j_call: TRBJ2-1
cdr3_nt: TGCGCCAGCAGCCAAGGCGTTAATACCGTCCGGTTCAATGAGCAGTTCTTC
cdr3_aa: CASSQGVNTVRFNEQFF

d_call: TRBD2
clone_size: NA
v_call: TRBV30
j_call: TRBJ2-1
cdr3_nt: TGTGCCTGGAGTGTGAGCGGGAGGAGCAATGAGCAGTTCTTC
cdr3_aa: CAWSVSGRSNEQFF

d_call: NA
clone_size: few
v_call: TRBV6-5
j_call: TRBJ2-7
cdr3_nt: TGTGCCAGCAGTTACAGCCGACGGACTACGACCTACGAGCAGTACTTC
cdr3_aa: CASSYSRRTTTYEQYF